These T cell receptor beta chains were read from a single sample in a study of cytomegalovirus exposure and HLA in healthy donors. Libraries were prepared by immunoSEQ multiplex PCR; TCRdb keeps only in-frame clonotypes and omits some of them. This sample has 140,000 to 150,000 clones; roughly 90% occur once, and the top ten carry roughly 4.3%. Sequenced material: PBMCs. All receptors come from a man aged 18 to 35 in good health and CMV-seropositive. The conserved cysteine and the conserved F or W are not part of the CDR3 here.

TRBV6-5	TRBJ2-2	ASRERSGTGELF
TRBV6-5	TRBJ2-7	ASSYIGSGHEQY
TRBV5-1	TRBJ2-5	ASKNSVSQETQY
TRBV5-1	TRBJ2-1	ASSGRTSGGYNEQF
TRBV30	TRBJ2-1	AWTSGTGYNEQF
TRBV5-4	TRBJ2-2	ASSLAAAGELF
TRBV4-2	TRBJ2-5	ASSQDLDKTQY
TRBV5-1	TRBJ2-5	ASSSGQETQY
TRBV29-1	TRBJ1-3	SVRQGSGNTIY
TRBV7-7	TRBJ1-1	ASSRTGGTEAF
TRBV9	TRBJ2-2	ASSVGSSGYTGELF
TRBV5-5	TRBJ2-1	ASSLEGVSYNEQF
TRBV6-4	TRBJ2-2	ASTQEINTGELF